The 2 T cell receptor beta chains reported below all come from one sample, sequenced in a study of CD8+CD57+ T cells in acquired aplastic anemia. The patients chosen for sequencing had shown expansion of CD8+CD57+ cells (detected by flow cytometry). CDR3 and TCR beta VDJ profiling relied on a genomic DNA template. TCRdb recomputed calls from the reads with MiXCR, one row per CDR3 protein. The sample lists about 180,000 distinct CDR3 sequences, about 60% seen once, with under 55% in the top ten. The material sequenced was sorted CD4+, CD8+, or CD8+CD57+ T cells (not recorded which) from PBMCs. The source is a human donor with aplastic anemia.

The sample holds a few counts of this clonotype. The chain links TRBV6-2 or TRBV6-3 to TRBJ2-7; weak D call: TRBD1 (6 bases). Trimming took 10 bases from V and 3 from J, leaving 28 bases between them. The V gene's germline CDR1 is MNHEY and CDR2 SVGEGT. The CDR3 consists of 17 residues. The CDR3 is CATSRDHYQGPNYEQYF. In nucleotides, the CDR3 is TGTGCCACCAGCCGGGACCATTATCAGGGGCCAAACTACGAGCAGTACTTC.

J is TRBJ1-1 and V is TRBV15; no firm D call. The CDR3 has 14 amino acids. CDR1 LNHNV and CDR2 YYDKDF come from the germline V gene (reference sequence). V lost 1 base and J 3 bases, leaving 9 bases between the germline ends. CDR3 amino acids: CATSRGGSDTEAFF. CDR3 coding DNA: TGTGCCACCAGCAGAGGAGGGTCGGACACTGAAGCTTTCTTT.